This TCR beta chain appears in the sequencing data of a study of cytomegalovirus exposure and HLA in healthy donors. Study observations and caveats: The authors judged a highly shared variant cluster likely a sequencing artifact.

Germline V gene sequence: CDR1 MNHEY, CDR2 SMNVEV (reference sequence). V shed 5 bases and J 9 bases; nucleotides not matched to a gene: 10. The CDR3 has 14 amino acids. The sample holds a few counts of this clone. Its antigen is undetermined. In the PCR, 60 Vbeta and 13 Jbeta primers were used. Only in-frame clones appear in the TCRdb table, and some are missing; sequencing was by immunoSEQ multiplex PCR. The data show about 160,000 clones, roughly 80% seen once. Every donor was a healthy person donating bone marrow. The specimen was PBMCs. The chain couples TRBV27 to TRBJ2-1; TRBD1 agrees at 7 bases. The TCR sequence derives from a man younger than 45 in good health and CMV-seronegative. In DNA, the CDR3 is TGTGCCAGCAGTCCTACCGGACAGGCGAGTGAGCAGTTCTTC. This encodes CASSPTGQASEQFF.